This T cell receptor (beta chain) stems from a study of Ad26.COV2.S vaccination and SARS-CoV-2 variants. Study overall: Into the muscle, Ad26.COV2.S was dosed once or twice, 56 days apart.

Measured with immunoSEQ multiplex PCR; TCRdb has only the in-frame clones, and not every one. The sample holds about 350,000 clones, around 90% seen once. Study-level points and caveats: Vaccine recipients surpassed placebo recipients in spike-specific TCR breadth. Total T cell responses were possibly underestimated by TCR breadth and depth analyses. The study found similar non-spike TCR breadth in vaccine and placebo recipients.

As for treatment: around 19 received Ad26.COV2.S at low or high dose, single or two shots; roughly five received placebo; per-sample allocation not given. The samples were gathered on day 63 after the first injection of vaccine or placebo. Germline V gene sequence: CDR1 MDHEN, CDR2 SYDVKM. V gave up 5 bases and J gave up 2 bases; unmatched junction bases: 3. There are 15 residues in the CDR3. Regarding this clone: The antigen is undetermined.

V usage is TRBV28 and J usage is TRBJ2-3; 11 nucleotides line up with TRBD1. Specimen: peripheral blood, collected in a trial of Ad26.COV2.S vaccine versus placebo. This sequence was found in a person between 18 and 65 years old who received the Ad26.COV2.S COVID-19 vaccine or a placebo. CDR3 nucleotides: TGTGCCAGCAGTAGGGACAGGGGGAACACAGATACGCAGTATTTT. Amino acids: CASSRDRGNTDTQYF.